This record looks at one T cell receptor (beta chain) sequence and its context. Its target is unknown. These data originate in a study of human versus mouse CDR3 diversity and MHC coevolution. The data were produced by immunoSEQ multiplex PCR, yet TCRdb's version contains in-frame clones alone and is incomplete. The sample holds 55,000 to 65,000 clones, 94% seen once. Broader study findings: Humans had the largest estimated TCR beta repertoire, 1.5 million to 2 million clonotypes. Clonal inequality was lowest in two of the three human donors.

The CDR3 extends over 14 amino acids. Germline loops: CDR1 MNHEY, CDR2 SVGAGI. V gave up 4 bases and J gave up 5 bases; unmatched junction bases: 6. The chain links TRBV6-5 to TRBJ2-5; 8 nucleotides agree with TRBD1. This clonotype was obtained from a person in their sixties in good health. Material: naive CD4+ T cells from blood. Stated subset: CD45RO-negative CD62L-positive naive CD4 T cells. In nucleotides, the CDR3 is TGTGCCAGCAGTTCCACAGGGGGAGACGAGACCCAGTACTTC. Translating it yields CASSSTGGDETQYF.